Below, 30 T cell receptor beta chains from the same sample are listed, as sequenced in a study of blood T cell repertoires in COVID-19. Produced via immunoSEQ multiplex PCR; TCRdb's table is partial and in-frame only. The sample records approximately 180,000 clones, around 87% being singletons. The material sequenced was peripheral blood. The receptors were sampled from a woman aged 70 to 79 with COVID-19, enrolled during active disease.

V usage is TRBV11-2 and J usage is TRBJ2-1; possibly TRBD2 for D (5 bases). The germline V gene encodes CDR1 SGHAT and CDR2 FQNNGV. The CDR3 is 13 amino acids. V was pared by 1 base and J by 6 bases, with 7 bases between. CDR3 residues: CASSLGGFNEQFF. In DNA form, the CDR3 reads TGTGCCAGCAGCTTAGGAGGGTTCAATGAGCAGTTCTTC.

This clone showed up just once. The CDR3 is CASRLAGGNEQYF. For the CDR3, the DNA is TGTGCCAGCAGACTAGCGGGAGGTAATGAGCAGTACTTC. The chain uses TRBV11-2 and TRBJ2-7; 12 bases fit TRBD2. This CDR3 is built from 13 residues. V lost 6 bases and J lost 7; bases outside the gene matches: 4. Per germline, CDR1 SGHAT and CDR2 FQNNGV.

This clone was detected only once. J is TRBJ1-1 and V is TRBV6-6, with D possibly being TRBD1 (5 bases). Looked up from germline, CDR1 is MNHNY and CDR2 is SVGAGI (reference sequence). This CDR3 region has 14 residues. Trimming took off 0 bases at V and 1 base at J, with 6 bases between the two ends. In DNA form, the CDR3 reads TGTGCCAGCAGTTACTCGGGGGGGAACACTGAAGCTTTCTTT. The encoded protein is CASSYSGGNTEAFF.

The chain couples TRBV28 to TRBJ2-7, with 8 positions matching TRBD1. The CDR3 has 11 residues. The J segment lost 4 bases and the V segment lost 10 bases, leaving 3 bases of the junction unmatched. Germline V gene lookup returns CDR1 MDHEN and CDR2 SYDVKM. DNA of the CDR3: TGTGCCACCCGGACAGGGTACGAGCAGTACTTC. It is translated as CATRTGYEQYF.

CDR3 sequence reads: CASSLQGKAYEQYF. DNA of the CDR3: TGTGCCAGCAGCTTACAGGGTAAAGCCTACGAGCAGTACTTC. The V gene is TRBV5-4, the J gene TRBJ2-7; TRBD1 might be the D (6 bases). This CDR3 has 14 residues. Germline V gene lookup returns CDR1 SGHNT and CDR2 YYREEE (reference sequence). Trimming removed 2 bases at V and 2 bases at J, with 11 bases between.

Regarding this clone: Because the CDR3's place on the DNA is in doubt, the DNA is left out and the CDR3 is given as listed by TCRdb. This rearrangement joins TRBV19 to TRBJ1-1. The germline gives CDR1 LNHDA, CDR2 SQIVND (reference sequence). The CDR3 adds up to 17 amino acids, both ends counted. CDR3 amino acids: CASRSRLRAGVNTEAFF.

The rearrangement joins TRBV18 to TRBJ1-4, with 7 bases aligning to TRBD1. CDR1 is KGHSH and CDR2 is LQKENI in the germline V gene. The CDR3 spans 15 residues. The junction had 6 bases not matched to a gene; V was cut back by 6 bases and J by 2 bases. CDR3 bases: TGTGCCAGCTCGCCTAAACAGGGGACTAATGAAAAACTGTTTTTT. Translating it yields CASSPKQGTNEKLFF.

The chain employs TRBV15 and TRBJ1-5; D unresolved. The CDR3 covers 13 residues. CDR1 and CDR2 from the germline V gene are LNHNV and YYDKDF (reference sequence). V was cut by 5 bases and J by 4 bases, with 9 bases left in between. In DNA form, the CDR3 reads TGTGCCACCAGCGCAACAATAAATCAGCCCCAGCATTTT. Its protein product is CATSATINQPQHF.

This sequence joins TRBV5-1 and TRBJ2-7, with a weak D call TRBD1 (6 bases). The CDR3 covers 13 residues. The V gene's germline CDR1 is SGHRS and CDR2 YFSETQ. V was trimmed by 1 base and J by 4 bases, leaving 9 bases between them. The chain's CDR3 is CASSLRDTYEQYF. DNA for the CDR3: TGCGCCAGCAGCTTGCGGGACACTTACGAGCAGTACTTC.

The genes are TRBV11-2 and TRBJ1-3; weak D call: TRBD1 (6 bases). The CDR3 totals 14 residues. The V end was cut by 0 bases, the J end by 12 bases, with 15 bases between. Germline lookup yields CDR1 SGHAT and CDR2 FQNNGV. CDR3 sequence: CASSLDRGRGGIYF. CDR3 in DNA: TGTGCCAGCAGCTTAGATCGAGGCAGAGGGGGCATATATTTT.

This clone appeared once. The chain has TRBV27 and TRBJ1-2, with D maybe TRBD1 (5 bases). The V gene's germline CDR1 is MNHEY and CDR2 SMNVEV (reference sequence). V lost 5 bases and J lost 4, with 11 bases in between. This CDR3 is 13 amino acids long. CDR3: CASSRGMGYGYTF. The CDR3 DNA sequence: TGTGCCAGCAGTAGGGGAATGGGCTATGGCTACACCTTC.

This clone has only a few counts. The chain has TRBV6-2 or TRBV6-3 and TRBJ1-5; weak D call: TRBD1 (6 bases). V was pared by 2 bases and J by 5 bases, with 13 bases between. The germline CDR1 and CDR2 sequences are MNHEY and SVGEGT. The CDR3 runs to 15 residues. CDR3 coding DNA: TGTGCCAGCAGTTACCCAGTGGGGGCGGATCAGCCCCAGCATTTT. Translating gives CASSYPVGADQPQHF.

This chain connects TRBV3-1 (or the pseudogene TRBV3-2) to TRBJ1-5; 11 bases map to TRBD1. The trim removed 4 bases at V and 5 bases at J, leaving 7 bases unmatched. CDR3 length equals 16 residues. Germline CDR1 and CDR2: LGHDT and YNNKEL (reference sequence). The CDR3 region is CASSLEDRGLYQPQHF. The CDR3 bases are TGTGCCAGCAGCCTCGAGGACAGGGGGCTTTATCAGCCCCAGCATTTT.

V usage is TRBV6-5 and J usage is TRBJ1-5, with D perhaps TRBD1 (6 bases). V lost 9 bases and J 4 bases, leaving 19 bases between the germline ends. The CDR3 is 15 residues long. Germline assignment: CDR1 MNHEY and CDR2 SVGAGI. This chain's CDR3 is CASKRAGTGNQPQHF. CDR3 DNA sequence: TGTGCCAGTAAACGGGCCGGCACAGGGAATCAGCCCCAGCATTTT.

The chain recombines TRBV20-1 with TRBJ2-7; 11 nucleotides align to TRBD2. V was pared by 3 bases and J by 4 bases, with 8 bases of the junction left unmatched. Germline CDR1 is DFQATT and CDR2 is SNEGSKA (reference sequence). This CDR3 comprises 15 residues. CDR3 sequence (DNA): TGCAGTGCTAGTCATAGCGGGAGGGCCTCATACGAGCAGTACTTC. Protein: CSASHSGRASYEQYF.

V is TRBV7-3 and J is TRBJ2-2; weak D call: TRBD2 (5 bases). This CDR3 contains 16 residues. Germline V CDR1 and CDR2: SGHTA, FQGTGA. V gave up 2 bases and J gave up 0 bases, with 10 bases separating them. CDR3 bases: TGTGCCAGCAGCTTATTCGGGGATACGAACACCGGGGAGCTGTTTTTT. Residues: CASSLFGDTNTGELFF.

This chain joins TRBV5-1 and TRBJ2-2; no clear D gene. The germline gives CDR1 SGHRS, CDR2 YFSETQ. Trimming cost V 2 bases and J 8 bases, with 13 bases left between them. The CDR3 consists of 14 residues. As DNA, the CDR3 is TGCGCCAGCAGCTTTACCCATGAACTTGGGGAGCTGTTTTTT. As protein: CASSFTHELGELFF.

CDR3 sequence reads: CASSPSGANSYEQYF. In nucleotides, the CDR3 is TGTGCCAGCTCACCTAGCGGGGCGAACTCCTACGAGCAGTACTTC. V and J are TRBV19 and TRBJ2-7, with TRBD2 matching over 9 bases. In germline, CDR1 is LNHDA, CDR2 SQIVND (reference sequence). J lost 0 bases, V lost 9 bases, and 9 bases had no gene match. This CDR3 has 15 amino acids.

The chain's CDR3 is CARAGRISNQPQHF. The CDR3 DNA reads TGTGCCAGGGCAGGAAGAATTAGCAATCAGCCCCAGCATTTT. The rearrangement links TRBV19 to TRBJ1-5; no firm D call. There are 14 residues in the CDR3. Trimming left V 9 bases short and J 0 bases short, with 12 bases between. The germline V gene has CDR1 LNHDA and CDR2 SQIVND (reference sequence).

This rearrangement joins TRBV24-1 to TRBJ2-7; 7 nucleotides align to TRBD1. The CDR3 loop spans 15 amino acids. Germline V gene sequence: CDR1 KGHDR, CDR2 SFDVKD. V was clipped by 4 bases and J by 2 bases; unmatched bases: 7. The CDR3, as DNA: TGTGCCACCAGTGACACCGGGACAGACGCCTACGAGCAGTACTTC. Translating gives CATSDTGTDAYEQYF.

The gene calls are TRBV28 and TRBJ2-7; possibly TRBD1 for D (5 bases). Per the germline V gene, CDR1 is MDHEN and CDR2 is SYDVKM. There are 14 residues in the CDR3. Trimming pared 3 bases from V and 2 bases from J, leaving 11 bases between. CDR3 protein: CASSLITGAYEQYF. The DNA for the CDR3 is TGTGCCAGCAGTTTGATTACAGGAGCCTACGAGCAGTACTTC. The whole variable domain, filled in from reference TRBV28 and TRBJ2-7, reads DVKVTQSSRYLVKRTGEKVFLECVQDMDHENMFWYRQDPGLGLRLIYFSYDVKMKEKGDIPEGYSVSREKKERFSLILESASTNQTSMYLCASSLITGAYEQYFGPGTRLTVT.

The chain recombines TRBV29-1 with TRBJ2-1; TRBD2 might be the D (6 bases). Germline V gene sequence: CDR1 SQVTM, CDR2 ANQGSEA. The CDR3 spans 16 residues. V lost 2 bases and J 4 bases, leaving 18 bases between the germline ends. This chain's CDR3 is CSVEPGLGSQYNEQFF. Written as DNA, the CDR3 is TGCAGCGTTGAACCCGGACTCGGGAGCCAATACAATGAGCAGTTCTTC.

With respect to this clone: This CDR3 is also generated by other DNA sequences in the sample. This CDR3 is CASRDRDYEQYF. The CDR3 DNA sequence: TGTGCCAGCAGGGACAGGGACTACGAGCAGTACTTC. The rearrangement uses TRBV28 and TRBJ2-7; 8 bases align to TRBD1. The CDR3 totals 12 residues. Germline loops: CDR1 MDHEN, CDR2 SYDVKM. The junction had 1 base not matched to a gene; V was cut back by 6 bases and J by 3 bases.

This chain links TRBV14 with TRBJ2-6; 9 bases match TRBD2. Per the germline V gene, CDR1 is SGHDN and CDR2 is FVKESK. The CDR3 is 23 amino acids. Trimming at V came to 5 bases and at J to 0 bases, leaving 23 bases not matched to a gene. The CDR3 loop is CASSEAHPGLAEFSLSGANVLTF. The CDR3 DNA follows: TGTGCCAGCAGCGAAGCCCACCCGGGACTAGCAGAGTTCAGTCTCTCTGGGGCCAACGTCCTGACTTTC.

The J gene is TRBJ2-7, the V gene TRBV6-5, with 9 positions matching TRBD1. With 6 bases clipped from V and 2 bases from J, the junction kept 8 bases outside the gene matches. This CDR3 contains 15 residues. Germline CDR1 is MNHEY and CDR2 is SVGAGI. For the CDR3, the DNA is TGTGCCAGCAGACTCACACAGGGGGCCGCCTACGAGCAGTACTTC. Residues: CASRLTQGAAYEQYF.

The chain employs TRBV2 and TRBJ2-1; 8 bases are shared with TRBD2. CDR3 size: 15 residues. Germline V lookup: CDR1 SNHLY, CDR2 FYNNEI. V lost 2 bases to trimming and J lost 3 bases; unmatched junction nucleotides: 3. The CDR3 DNA sequence: TGTGCCAGCAGTGAACTAGCGGGCAACTACAATGAGCAGTTCTTC. It codes for CASSELAGNYNEQFF.

CDR3 loop: CASNTYFPGPLQGNEQFF. The CDR3, as DNA: TGTGCCAGCAACACTTATTTCCCCGGGCCTCTACAGGGAAATGAGCAGTTCTTC. The rearrangement links TRBV28 to TRBJ2-1; weak D call: TRBD1 (6 bases). V lost 7 bases, J lost 7 bases, and 29 bases lay in between. This CDR3 is built from 18 residues. Germline CDR1 and CDR2: MDHEN and SYDVKM.

The rearrangement joins TRBV3-1 (or the pseudogene TRBV3-2) to TRBJ2-2, with D maybe TRBD2 (6 bases). CDR3 length equals 16 residues. CDR1 and CDR2 from the germline V gene are LGHDT and YNNKEL (reference sequence). V was clipped by 3 bases and J by 0 bases, with 11 bases between them. CDR3 in DNA: TGTGCCAGCAGCCAGGCTAGCGCCGCGAACACCGGGGAGCTGTTTTTT. Amino acids: CASSQASAANTGELFF.

The rearrangement links TRBV7-2 to TRBJ1-2; TRBD1 might be the D (5 bases). Deletions cut 0 bases from V and 2 bases from J, with 19 bases between. Germline CDR1 is SGHTA and CDR2 is FQGNSA. This CDR3 is 18 amino acids long. The CDR3 bases are TGTGCCAGCAGCTTAGCGCCCGTGACAGACCCTGGGAACTATGGCTACACCTTC. Amino acid sequence: CASSLAPVTDPGNYGYTF.

The CDR3 bases are TGTGCCAGCAGCTTAGAAGAGACAGCCAACACCTTC. Translating gives CASSLEETANTF. V usage is TRBV7-9 and J usage is TRBJ1-2; tentatively, D is TRBD1 (5 bases). The CDR3 extends over 12 amino acids. The germline gives CDR1 SEHNR, CDR2 FQNEAQ (reference sequence). Trimming cost V 1 base and J 12 bases, with 12 bases left between them.